These T cell receptor beta chains were read from a single sample in a study of blood T cell repertoires in COVID-19. The data were produced by immunoSEQ multiplex PCR, yet TCRdb's version contains in-frame clones alone and is incomplete. The data show 270,000 or so clones, with about 89% seen just once and 0.9% to 1% held by the top ten. Sequencing was carried out using peripheral blood. The receptors were sampled from a woman between 35 and 50 years old who had recovered from COVID-19. The CDR3 runs from the conserved cysteine through the conserved F or W. The D gene is left open where the match is weak. Size values are once, few and many counts, or a class for expanded clones, and some rows have none.

clone_size: NA
j_call: TRBJ1-2
v_call: TRBV3-1/TRBV3-2
d_call: TRBD1
cdr3_aa: CASSQERTGYGYTF
cdr3_nt: TGTGCCAGCAGCCAAGAAAGGACAGGCTATGGCTACACCTTC

clone_size: once
j_call: TRBJ1-2
v_call: TRBV5-8
d_call: TRBD1
cdr3_aa: CASSDRGDYGYTF
cdr3_nt: TGTGCCAGCAGCGACAGGGGGGACTATGGCTACACCTTC

clone_size: NA
j_call: TRBJ2-5
v_call: TRBV6-4
d_call: TRBD1
cdr3_aa: CASSDSPGGRETQYF
cdr3_nt: TGTGCCAGCAGTGACTCACCAGGGGGCCGTGAGACCCAGTACTTC

clone_size: NA
j_call: TRBJ2-4
v_call: TRBV7-3
d_call: NA
cdr3_aa: CASSSGAKNIQYF
cdr3_nt: TGTGCCAGCAGCTCCGGGGCCAAAAACATTCAGTACTTC

clone_size: NA
j_call: TRBJ2-1
v_call: TRBV3-1/TRBV3-2
d_call: TRBD2
cdr3_aa: CASSQESSGRTYNEQFF
cdr3_nt: TGTGCCAGCAGCCAAGAGTCCAGCGGGAGGACCTACAATGAGCAGTTCTTC

clone_size: NA
j_call: TRBJ2-6
v_call: TRBV29-1
d_call: TRBD1
cdr3_aa: CSVDRQTVGTGCSGANVLTF
cdr3_nt: TGCAGCGTTGATCGGCAGACCGTCGGGACAGGGTGTTCTGGGGCCAACGTCCTGACTTTC

clone_size: few
j_call: TRBJ1-1
v_call: TRBV7-7
d_call: TRBD1
cdr3_aa: CASSPQGSPSDTEAFF
cdr3_nt: TGTGCTAGCAGTCCACAGGGGTCCCCATCGGACACTGAAGCTTTCTTT

clone_size: NA
j_call: TRBJ2-1
v_call: TRBV4-1
d_call: TRBD1
cdr3_aa: CASSQAGTGGNEQFF
cdr3_nt: TGCGCCAGCAGCCAAGCCGGGACAGGAGGGAATGAGCAGTTCTTC

clone_size: NA
j_call: TRBJ1-4
v_call: TRBV10-1
d_call: TRBD1
cdr3_aa: CASSESLTGGRVFF
cdr3_nt: TGCGCCAGCAGTGAGTCCCTGACAGGGGGCAGGGTGTTTTTT

clone_size: few
j_call: TRBJ2-1
v_call: TRBV6-6
d_call: TRBD1
cdr3_aa: CASSTGQGDEQFF
cdr3_nt: TGTGCCAGCAGCACGGGACAGGGGGATGAGCAGTTCTTC

clone_size: NA
j_call: TRBJ1-1
v_call: TRBV12-3/TRBV12-4
d_call: TRBD1
cdr3_aa: CASSTRQGRAFF
cdr3_nt: TGTGCCAGCAGTACAAGACAGGGGAGAGCTTTCTTT

clone_size: NA
j_call: TRBJ2-1
v_call: TRBV9
d_call: TRBD2
cdr3_aa: CASSVPPGLAPGEQFF
cdr3_nt: TGTGCCAGCAGCGTTCCTCCGGGACTAGCGCCCGGTGAGCAGTTCTTC

clone_size: NA
j_call: TRBJ1-4
v_call: TRBV2
d_call: NA
cdr3_aa: CASRQSNEKLFF
cdr3_nt: TGTGCCAGCAGACAAAGTAATGAAAAACTGTTTTTT

clone_size: NA
j_call: TRBJ2-4
v_call: TRBV6-1
d_call: NA
cdr3_aa: CASSEQGIAKNIQYF
cdr3_nt: TGTGCCAGCAGTGAACAGGGGATAGCCAAAAACATTCAGTACTTC

clone_size: NA
j_call: TRBJ1-2
v_call: TRBV5-4
d_call: TRBD1
cdr3_aa: CASSPDRNYGYTF
cdr3_nt: TGTGCCAGCAGCCCGGACAGGAACTATGGCTACACCTTC

clone_size: NA
j_call: TRBJ2-1
v_call: TRBV19
d_call: NA
cdr3_aa: CASSIWRSEQFF
cdr3_nt: TGTGCCAGTAGTATTTGGAGGAGTGAGCAGTTCTTC

clone_size: NA
j_call: TRBJ1-2
v_call: TRBV30
d_call: NA
cdr3_aa: CAWRTGRDKTNYGYTF
cdr3_nt: TGTGCCTGGAGAACAGGACGGGACAAGACTAACTATGGCTACACCTTC

clone_size: once
j_call: TRBJ1-1
v_call: TRBV2
d_call: TRBD1
cdr3_aa: CASSTGETAFF
cdr3_nt: TGTGCCAGCAGTACAGGGGAGACTGCTTTCTTT

clone_size: NA
j_call: TRBJ2-7
v_call: TRBV18
d_call: TRBD1
cdr3_aa: CASSNPGTGRSYEQYF
cdr3_nt: TGTGCCAGCTCAAACCCTGGGACAGGCCGTTCCTACGAGCAGTACTTC

clone_size: few
j_call: TRBJ2-2
v_call: TRBV19
d_call: NA
cdr3_aa: CASSRQYTGELFF
cdr3_nt: TGTGCCAGTAGTAGACAGTACACCGGGGAGCTGTTTTTT

clone_size: NA
j_call: TRBJ2-2
v_call: TRBV5-1
d_call: TRBD2
cdr3_aa: CASSLVSGRNFGELFF
cdr3_nt: TGCGCCAGCAGCTTGGTTAGCGGGAGAAATTTCGGGGAGCTGTTTTTT

clone_size: NA
j_call: TRBJ2-2
v_call: TRBV5-1
d_call: NA
cdr3_aa: CASSFQSGSNTGELFF
cdr3_nt: TGCGCCAGCAGCTTCCAATCGGGATCGAACACCGGGGAGCTGTTTTTT

clone_size: NA
j_call: TRBJ2-4
v_call: TRBV7-3
d_call: NA
cdr3_aa: CASSLAPTPGNIQYF
cdr3_nt: TGTGCCAGCAGCTTGGCCCCAACGCCGGGAAACATTCAGTACTTC

clone_size: NA
j_call: TRBJ2-5
v_call: TRBV3-1/TRBV3-2
d_call: TRBD2
cdr3_aa: CASSLSGIETQYF
cdr3_nt: TGTGCCAGCAGCCTTAGCGGGATAGAGACCCAGTACTTC

clone_size: once
j_call: TRBJ2-7
v_call: TRBV27
d_call: TRBD2
cdr3_aa: CASSLGGSLYEQYF
cdr3_nt: TGTGCCAGCAGTTTGGGCGGGAGTTTGTACGAGCAGTACTTC

clone_size: NA
j_call: TRBJ2-7
v_call: TRBV6-1
d_call: NA
cdr3_aa: CASSEGGPDEQYF
cdr3_nt: TGTGCCAGCAGTGAAGGGGGCCCTGACGAGCAGTACTTC

clone_size: NA
j_call: TRBJ2-7
v_call: TRBV29-1
d_call: NA
cdr3_aa: CSVENRLNSDEQYF
cdr3_nt: TGCAGCGTTGAAAACAGGTTGAACTCCGACGAGCAGTACTTC

clone_size: once
j_call: TRBJ2-1
v_call: TRBV13
d_call: TRBD2
cdr3_aa: CASSVSGVYNEQFF
cdr3_nt: TGTGCCAGCAGCGTTAGCGGGGTCTACAATGAGCAGTTCTTC

clone_size: NA
j_call: TRBJ1-3
v_call: TRBV28
d_call: TRBD1
cdr3_aa: CASSFRDSAGNTIYF
cdr3_nt: TGTGCCAGCAGTTTCCGGGACAGTGCTGGAAACACCATATATTTT

clone_size: NA
j_call: TRBJ1-5
v_call: TRBV4-1
d_call: TRBD1
cdr3_aa: CASSQGTGGWSNQPQHF
cdr3_nt: TGCGCCAGCAGCCAGGGGACAGGGGGATGGAGCAATCAGCCCCAGCATTTT

clone_size: NA
j_call: TRBJ2-7
v_call: TRBV24-1
d_call: NA
cdr3_aa: CATSTGYEQYF
cdr3_nt: TGTGCCACCAGCACAGGGTACGAGCAGTACTTC

clone_size: NA
j_call: TRBJ1-2
v_call: TRBV25-1
d_call: NA
cdr3_aa: CASSVTGGGGYTF
cdr3_nt: TGTGCCAGCAGTGTAACCGGAGGTGGAGGCTACACCTTC

clone_size: once
j_call: TRBJ1-2
v_call: TRBV2
d_call: NA
cdr3_aa: CASTPDLAGLGYTF
cdr3_nt: TGTGCCAGCACTCCGGATTTGGCAGGTCTTGGCTACACCTTC

clone_size: NA
j_call: TRBJ2-7
v_call: TRBV12-3/TRBV12-4
d_call: NA
cdr3_aa: CASSFQRSYEQYF
cdr3_nt: TGTGCCAGCAGTTTCCAGCGCTCCTACGAGCAGTACTTC

clone_size: NA
j_call: TRBJ2-7
v_call: TRBV10-3
d_call: TRBD2
cdr3_aa: CAISDFSSSGNYEQYF
cdr3_nt: TGTGCCATCAGTGATTTCTCGTCTAGCGGGAACTACGAGCAGTACTTC

clone_size: NA
j_call: TRBJ2-2
v_call: TRBV7-3
d_call: TRBD2
cdr3_aa: CASSLTSGSWGELFF
cdr3_nt: TGTGCCAGCAGCTTAACTAGCGGGAGTTGGGGGGAGCTGTTTTTT

clone_size: once
j_call: TRBJ1-2
v_call: TRBV9
d_call: TRBD1
cdr3_aa: CASSVDQDRVRGYTF
cdr3_nt: TGTGCCAGCAGCGTAGATCAGGACAGGGTGCGTGGCTACACCTTC

clone_size: NA
j_call: TRBJ1-5
v_call: TRBV28
d_call: TRBD1
cdr3_aa: CVSRQGNQPQHF
cdr3_nt: TGTGTGTCCCGACAGGGGAATCAGCCCCAGCATTTT

clone_size: NA
j_call: TRBJ2-7
v_call: TRBV3-1/TRBV3-2
d_call: NA
cdr3_aa: CASSQPSTASYEQYF
cdr3_nt: TGTGCCAGCAGCCAACCGTCGACAGCCTCCTACGAGCAGTACTTC

clone_size: NA
j_call: TRBJ2-5
v_call: TRBV29-1
d_call: NA
cdr3_aa: CSVPGGRQETQYF
cdr3_nt: TGCAGCGTCCCAGGTGGTCGGCAAGAGACCCAGTACTTC

clone_size: NA
j_call: TRBJ2-1
v_call: TRBV6-5
d_call: TRBD2
cdr3_aa: CASSYLAGGPKQFF
cdr3_nt: TGTGCCAGCAGTTACTTAGCGGGAGGGCCAAAGCAGTTCTTC

clone_size: NA
j_call: TRBJ2-7
v_call: TRBV30
d_call: TRBD1
cdr3_aa: CAWSVSPSKGAEEQYF
cdr3_nt: TGTGCCTGGAGTGTAAGTCCTAGCAAGGGGGCGGAAGAGCAGTACTTC

clone_size: NA
j_call: TRBJ2-3
v_call: TRBV10-1
d_call: NA
cdr3_aa: CASASGSTDTQYF
cdr3_nt: TGCGCCAGCGCGAGCGGGAGCACAGATACGCAGTATTTT

clone_size: few
j_call: TRBJ2-2
v_call: TRBV9
d_call: TRBD1
cdr3_aa: CASSVGSGGTGELFF
cdr3_nt: TGTGCCAGCAGCGTAGGATCAGGGGGCACCGGGGAGCTGTTTTTT

clone_size: NA
j_call: TRBJ1-4
v_call: TRBV5-1
d_call: NA
cdr3_aa: CASSLTGGVATTNEKLFF
cdr3_nt: TGCGCCAGCAGCTTGACCGGGGGGGTGGCAACAACTAATGAAAAACTGTTTTTT

clone_size: NA
j_call: TRBJ2-1
v_call: TRBV1
d_call: NA
cdr3_aa: CTSSHLVQGLSNEQFF
cdr3_nt: TGCACCAGCAGCCATTTAGTACAGGGTCTGTCCAATGAGCAGTTCTTC

clone_size: NA
j_call: TRBJ2-1
v_call: TRBV27
d_call: TRBD1
cdr3_aa: CASSPRDRGRYNEQFF
cdr3_nt: TGTGCCAGCAGTCCCAGAGACAGGGGGCGTTACAATGAGCAGTTCTTC

clone_size: NA
j_call: TRBJ2-3
v_call: TRBV7-3
d_call: NA
cdr3_aa: CASSAGTEGDTQYF
cdr3_nt: TGTGCCAGCAGCGCGGGCACGGAAGGGGATACGCAGTATTTT

clone_size: NA
j_call: TRBJ2-7
v_call: TRBV5-1
d_call: NA
cdr3_aa: CASSLGERDEQYF
cdr3_nt: TGCGCCAGCAGCTTGGGGGAGAGAGACGAGCAGTACTTC

clone_size: NA
j_call: TRBJ2-1
v_call: TRBV6-5
d_call: TRBD2
cdr3_aa: CASSYSTAGGPHEQFF
cdr3_nt: TGTGCCAGCAGTTACTCGACAGCGGGAGGGCCCCATGAGCAGTTCTTC

clone_size: NA
j_call: TRBJ2-5
v_call: TRBV7-2
d_call: NA
cdr3_aa: CASSPRVTQETQYF
cdr3_nt: TGTGCCAGCAGCCCCAGGGTGACCCAAGAGACCCAGTACTTC

clone_size: NA
j_call: TRBJ2-1
v_call: TRBV28
d_call: TRBD2
cdr3_aa: CASTSGRFEQFF
cdr3_nt: TGTGCCAGCACTAGCGGGAGATTTGAGCAGTTCTTC

clone_size: NA
j_call: TRBJ2-1
v_call: TRBV27
d_call: NA
cdr3_aa: CASRDDSLSYNEQFF
cdr3_nt: TGTGCCAGCAGGGATGACAGCCTCTCCTACAATGAGCAGTTCTTC

clone_size: NA
j_call: TRBJ2-7
v_call: TRBV7-3
d_call: TRBD1
cdr3_aa: CASSQFPPGQGVYEQYF
cdr3_nt: TGTGCCAGCAGTCAATTCCCCCCCGGACAGGGCGTTTACGAGCAGTACTTC

clone_size: once
j_call: TRBJ2-7
v_call: TRBV27
d_call: NA
cdr3_aa: CASSLRRQTNYEQYF
cdr3_nt: TGTGCCAGCAGTCTTCGACGACAGACCAACTACGAGCAGTACTTC

clone_size: NA
j_call: TRBJ2-5
v_call: TRBV2
d_call: NA
cdr3_aa: CASSSNSLEETQYF
cdr3_nt: TGTGCCAGCAGTTCCAACTCACTAGAAGAGACCCAGTACTTC